The sequence of this TCR beta chain was determined in a study of blood T cell repertoires in COVID-19. Study information: Sample material is recorded as cDNA or gDNA derived from T cells, B-cell-depleted T cells, or PBMCs.

Per the study methods: Amplified reference gene primers provided the basis for estimating nucleated cell counts. Using immunoSEQ multiplex PCR, the repertoire was profiled, and TCRdb retains in-frame clones only, with some absent. V and J calls and clone size come straight from that table; D and trimming were deduced from the DNA. This sample has about 170,000 clones, with about 86% found just once. The CDR3 extends over 12 amino acids. V was cut by 0 bases and J by 7 bases, with 10 bases left in between. From germline, CDR1 is GTSNPN and CDR2 SVGIG (reference sequence). The specimen was peripheral blood. The V and J genes are TRBV30 and TRBJ2-7; tentatively, D is TRBD2 (6 bases). The TCR sequence derives from a human donor with acute or convalescent COVID-19. The donor label of this sample is uncertain. CDR3 coding DNA: TGTGCCTGGAGTGTCGGGGCGGGAGAGCAGTACTTC. Translation gives CAWSVGAGEQYF.